This is a list of T cell receptor beta chains from one sample in a study of metastatic and nonmetastatic thyroid tumors. TCRdb re-processed the PCR reads through MiXCR. Here the sample spans 4,000 or so clones, around 40% being singletons. Sequencing input: tumor tissue. Every receptor here comes from a female donor with papillary thyroid cancer or a benign thyroid nodule (not recorded which). Some clones in this sample may be carry-over from other donors' samples. The CDR3 runs from the conserved cysteine through the conserved F or W. The order of the fields is D gene, J gene, V gene, clone size, CDR3 DNA, CDR3 protein. The D gene is left open where the match is weak. Some rows have no size entry. The others give once, few or many, or a class for an expanded clone.

- | TRBJ2-7 | TRBV6-1 | - | TGTGCCAGCAGTGAATTCACAGACTACGAGCAGTACTTC | CASSEFTDYEQYF
- | TRBJ2-5 | TRBV5-1 | - | TGCGCCAGCAGCACGGGGCCGAGACAGGAGGAGACCCAGTACTTC | CASSTGPRQEETQYF
- | TRBJ1-6 | TRBV5-1 | - | TGCGCCAGCAGCTTGGTGGTGGGGGCGGATTCACCCCTCCACTTT | CASSLVVGADSPLHF
TRBD1 | TRBJ2-7 | TRBV10-3 | - | TGTGCCGCTGCCGGGACAGGGGAATACGAGCAGTACTTC | CAAAGTGEYEQYF
- | TRBJ2-1 | TRBV12-3/TRBV12-4 | - | TGTGTCAGCAGTTTGACAAATACCAACAATGAGCAGTTCTTC | CVSSLTNTNNEQFF
- | TRBJ2-1 | TRBV28 | - | TGTGCCAGCACCTTGGGTAATGAGCAGTTCTTC | CASTLGNEQFF
TRBD2 | TRBJ2-7 | TRBV19 | few | TGTGCCAGTACCGCTCGGAGCGGGGGCTACGAGCAGTACTTC | CASTARSGGYEQYF
TRBD1 | TRBJ2-2 | TRBV12-3/TRBV12-4 | - | TGTGCCAGCAGTTGGGACAGGGGTTTGGGGATTTACACCGGGGACCTGTTTTTT | CASSWDRGLGIYTGDLFF
- | TRBJ2-7 | TRBV28 | few | TGTGCCAGCAGTTTAACCCACTCAGGGAACCACGAGCAGTACTTC | CASSLTHSGNHEQYF
- | TRBJ2-1 | TRBV6-6 | - | TGTGCCAGCGGGGGTTTTGGGGGGTCCGAATACAATGAGCAGTTCTTC | CASGGFGGSEYNEQFF
- | TRBJ2-1 | TRBV7-8 | - | TGTGCCAGCAGCCACCACTCAACCCCCTATGAGCAGTTCTTC | CASSHHSTPYEQFF
TRBD1 | TRBJ1-1 | TRBV6-5 | hyperexpanded | TGTGCCAGCAGTTACCCTACAGGGGAGCAAGCTTTCTTT | CASSYPTGEQAFF
- | TRBJ2-7 | TRBV5-1 | - | TGCGCCAGCAGCTTGGCCGCGCAGAACTACGAGCAGTACTTC | CASSLAAQNYEQYF
TRBD1 | TRBJ2-7 | TRBV28 | few | TGTGCCAGCGGGTTATCGCCGGGACAGGGTAAAGCCGAGCAGTACTTC | CASGLSPGQGKAEQYF
- | TRBJ1-5 | TRBV19 | - | TGTGCCAGTAGGACGGATAGCAATCAGCCCCAGCATTTT | CASRTDSNQPQHF
TRBD1 | TRBJ1-6 | TRBV28 | few | TGTGCCAGCAGTTCACGCCAGGGGGTGTTTAATTCACCCCTCCACTTT | CASSSRQGVFNSPLHF
TRBD1 | TRBJ1-4 | TRBV6-2/TRBV6-3 | few | TGTGCCAGCAGTCGGACAGGGGGCTATGAAAAACTGTTTTTT | CASSRTGGYEKLFF
- | TRBJ2-7 | TRBV6-1 | medium-sized | TGTGCCAGCAGGGGTGAGTTCTACGAGCAGTACTTC | CASRGEFYEQYF
TRBD2 | TRBJ2-3 | TRBV27 | - | TGTGCCAGCATTCCCTCGGTTAGCGGGAGTTCAGATACGCAGTATTTT | CASIPSVSGSSDTQYF
- | TRBJ1-2 | TRBV3-1 | - | TGTGCCAGCAGCCAAGAACGGGGGTTCGGCTACACCTTC | CASSQERGFGYTF
- | TRBJ2-1 | TRBV15 | - | TGTGCCACCAGCAAGGGGGGCGCGGGAAATTATGAGCAGTTCTTC | CATSKGGAGNYEQFF
- | TRBJ2-5 | TRBV7-9 | once | TGTGCCAGCAGCCACCAGGCAGACCAAGAGACCCAGTACTTC | CASSHQADQETQYF
- | TRBJ1-5 | TRBV6-2/TRBV6-3 | few | TGTGCCAGCAGTTACTCCGCGGGGGCTAATCAGCCCCAGCATTTT | CASSYSAGANQPQHF
TRBD2 | TRBJ2-2 | TRBV12-3/TRBV12-4 | few | TGTGCCAGCAGTTTGAGTAGCGGGGGGACCGGGGAGCTGTTTTTT | CASSLSSGGTGELFF
TRBD2 | TRBJ2-7 | TRBV20-1 | once | TGCAGTGCTAGTGGACTAGCGGGAGTCGAGCAGTACTTC | CSASGLAGVEQYF
TRBD1 | TRBJ1-2 | TRBV30 | - | TGTGCCTGGAGTATCAGGGGGCCGAACTATGGCTACACCTTC | CAWSIRGPNYGYTF
- | TRBJ1-5 | TRBV4-1 | large | TGCGCCAGCAGCCAAGAACAACGCAATCAGCCCCAGCATTTT | CASSQEQRNQPQHF
- | TRBJ2-1 | TRBV12-5 | few | TGTGCTAGTGGTTTGACTTCATACAATGAGCAGTTCTTC | CASGLTSYNEQFF
TRBD2 | TRBJ2-2 | TRBV20-1 | - | TGCAGTGCTAGAGTTGGGGGGGACACCGGGGAGCTGTTTTTT | CSARVGGDTGELFF
- | TRBJ2-7 | TRBV28 | hyperexpanded | TGTGCCAGCAGTTTATCGGCAGGGTTAACCTACGAGCAGTACTTC | CASSLSAGLTYEQYF
TRBD2 | TRBJ2-7 | TRBV2 | few | TGTGCCAGCAGAACCGGGACTAGCGATCACGAGCAGTACTTC | CASRTGTSDHEQYF
- | TRBJ1-5 | TRBV28 | - | TGTGCCAGCACCCCTCAGTGGGGGCTGCCCCAGCATTTT | CASTPQWGLPQHF
TRBD1 | TRBJ2-5 | TRBV2 | few | TGTGCCAGCAGTGAAGCGTGGACAGGCCAAGAGACCCAGTACTTC | CASSEAWTGQETQYF
TRBD1 | TRBJ2-3 | TRBV28 | few | TGTGCCAGCAGTTTATACAGGGGAAGAGATACGCAGTATTTT | CASSLYRGRDTQYF
- | TRBJ1-6 | TRBV5-1 | - | TGCGCCAGCAGCCCCGATCCGAATAATTCACCCCTCCACTTT | CASSPDPNNSPLHF
- | TRBJ2-2 | TRBV27 | few | TGTGCCAGCAGTTTGTCGGGGTTCACCGGGGAGCTGTTTTTT | CASSLSGFTGELFF
- | TRBJ1-2 | TRBV6-5 | - | TGTGCCAGCAGTTACGGGGACACCCAAGTGACCTTC | CASSYGDTQVTF
TRBD1 | TRBJ2-6 | TRBV24-1 | - | TGTGCCACCAGTGACCCTGACAGGGGCGCTGGGGCCAACGTCCTGACTTTC | CATSDPDRGAGANVLTF
TRBD2 | TRBJ2-1 | TRBV2 | - | TGTGCCAGCAGGTCTAGCGGAACTTACAATGAGCAGTTCTTC | CASRSSGTYNEQFF
TRBD1 | TRBJ2-1 | TRBV3-1 | - | TGTGCCAGCAGCCACCTGACAGGGGCCTTTACAAATGAGCAGTTCTTC | CASSHLTGAFTNEQFF
- | TRBJ2-1 | TRBV28 | - | TGTGCCAGCAGTTTAAACGGCGCAGAAATCGGGTACAATGAGCAGTTCTTC | CASSLNGAEIGYNEQFF
- | TRBJ2-7 | TRBV12-3/TRBV12-4 | - | TGTGCCAGCAGCCCTGCACAGGGTTATTCCTACGAGCAGTACTTC | CASSPAQGYSYEQYF
TRBD2 | TRBJ2-5 | TRBV9 | - | TGTGCCAGCAGGGGGGCTAGCGGGATTGAGACCCAGTACTTC | CASRGASGIETQYF
- | TRBJ1-2 | TRBV11-2 | - | TGTGCCAGCAGCTTAGGGACGGAATATGGCTACACCTTC | CASSLGTEYGYTF